The 28 T cell receptor beta chains given below trace back to one sample, sequenced in a study of cytomegalovirus exposure and HLA in healthy donors. PCR amplification relied on 60 Vbeta primers (plus 13 Jbeta primers). TCRdb's table, derived via immunoSEQ multiplex PCR, lists solely in-frame clones and lacks some. The table lists about 180,000 clones, about 79% of them singletons. The sequenced material came from PBMCs. The receptor source for this set is a girl aged 2 to 10 in good health and CMV-seropositive.

V is TRBV2 and J is TRBJ2-3; 7 nucleotides line up with TRBD2. Trimming cost V 4 bases and J 1 base; bases outside gene matches: 5. The CDR3 loop spans 15 amino acids. CDR1 SNHLY and CDR2 FYNNEI come from the germline V gene. In nucleotides, the CDR3 is TGTGCCAGCAGTGGCCTAGCGGTAGGCACAGATACGCAGTATTTT. It specifies CASSGLAVGTDTQYF.

The gene calls are TRBV18 and TRBJ1-6, with D unresolved. The CDR3 length is 13 residues. CDR1 KGHSH and CDR2 LQKENI come from the germline V gene. Trimming took 3 bases from V and 9 from J, leaving 9 bases between them. The CDR3 sequence: CASSPLPGSPLHF. The CDR3 region has the DNA TGTGCCAGCTCACCCCTGCCGGGTTCACCCCTCCACTTT.

The rearrangement joins TRBV4-1 to TRBJ2-1; a weak D match, TRBD2 (7 bases). Germline-derived CDR1 and CDR2 are MGHRA and YSYEKL. V lost 6 bases and J 0 bases, leaving 18 bases between the germline ends. The CDR3 is 17 amino acids. The CDR3: CASRDTRGGNSYNEQFF. CDR3 nucleotides: TGCGCCAGCAGAGATACCCGCGGGGGCAACTCCTACAATGAGCAGTTCTTC.

The chain carries TRBV5-4 and TRBJ1-4; D may be TRBD1 (6 bases). Trimming took 4 bases from V and 8 from J, leaving 18 bases between them. The CDR3 is 15 amino acids. In germline, CDR1 is SGHNT, CDR2 YYREEE (reference sequence). Written as DNA, the CDR3 is TGTGCCAGCAGCGCCACACAGGGAGGGAGGGAAAAACTGTTTTTT. Amino acids: CASSATQGGREKLFF.

V usage is TRBV27 and J usage is TRBJ1-1, with 7 nucleotides matching TRBD1. The CDR3 is made up of 17 amino acids. CDR1 and CDR2 from the germline V gene are MNHEY and SMNVEV (reference sequence). J gave up 0 bases and V 0 bases, and 7 bases lay outside the gene matches. CDR3 bases: TGTGCCAGCAGTTTATCGACAGGGCCAGATATGAACACTGAAGCTTTCTTT. Protein product: CASSLSTGPDMNTEAFF.

Concerning this clone itself: Other DNA sequences within the sample encode an identical CDR3. This sequence joins TRBV7-8 and TRBJ2-3, with TRBD2 identical over 11 bases. This CDR3 has 18 residues. Germline values: CDR1 SGHVS, CDR2 FQNEAQ. J gave up 3 bases and V 3 bases, and 11 bases lay outside the gene matches. CDR3 amino acids: CASSFSLAGAQRTDTQYF. The CDR3 DNA sequence: TGTGCCAGCAGCTTTTCACTAGCGGGAGCCCAACGAACAGATACGCAGTATTTT.

The chain employs TRBV5-1 and TRBJ2-3; 8 bases match TRBD2. The junction had 5 bases not matched to a gene; V was cut back by 4 bases and J by 1 base. Germline assignment: CDR1 SGHRS and CDR2 YFSETQ. CDR3 size: 15 residues. The CDR3 spells CASSQGSGGTDTQYF. The CDR3 nucleotides read TGCGCCAGCAGCCAGGGTAGCGGGGGCACAGATACGCAGTATTTT.

The chain has TRBV4-2 and TRBJ2-1; TRBD1 aligns across 9 bases. Looked up from germline, CDR1 is LGHNA and CDR2 is YNFKEQ. The ends lost 3 bases at V and 2 bases at J; junction bases unmatched: 5. CDR3 length: 16 amino acids. CDR3 nucleotides: TGTGCCAGCAGCCAGGGGGGACAGGGCCCCTACAATGAGCAGTTCTTC. This encodes CASSQGGQGPYNEQFF.

The rearrangement links TRBV25-1 to TRBJ2-2; tentatively, D is TRBD2 (6 bases). V was trimmed by 8 bases and J by 7 bases, leaving 17 bases between them. The V gene's germline CDR1 is MGHDK and CDR2 SYGVNS. The CDR3 is 14 residues long. CDR3 amino acids: CASSEWREDGELFF. In nucleotides, the CDR3 is TGTGCCAGCTCTGAATGGCGGGAAGACGGGGAGCTGTTTTTT.

This chain joins TRBV12-5 and TRBJ2-1, with TRBD1 identical over 11 bases. Per germline, CDR1 LGHNT and CDR2 FRNRAP. J lost 6 bases, V lost 7 bases, and 11 bases had no gene match. The CDR3 is 16 residues long. CDR3 in DNA: TGTGCTAGTGTTCTCCACCGGGACAGGGGGATCAATGAGCAGTTCTTC. Its translation: CASVLHRDRGINEQFF. Using reference TRBV12-5 and TRBJ2-1 for the parts outside the CDR3, the full variable domain is DARVTQTPRHKVTEMGQEVTMRCQPILGHNTVFWYRQTMMQGLELLAYFRNRAPLDDSGMPKDRFSAEMPDATLATLKIQPSEPRDSAVYFCASVLHRDRGINEQFFGPGTRLTVL.

This chain uses TRBV19 with TRBJ2-1, with TRBD1 as a possible D gene (6 bases). Germline CDR1 reads LNHDA; CDR2 reads SQIVND (reference sequence). This CDR3 comprises 16 residues. The V end was cut by 6 bases, the J end by 2 bases, with 17 bases between. CDR3 sequence reads: CASRHQGTGTYNEQFF. CDR3 bases: TGTGCCAGTAGGCACCAGGGGACGGGAACCTACAATGAGCAGTTCTTC.

The chain couples TRBV14 to TRBJ2-6; weak D call: TRBD1 (6 bases). CDR1 is SGHDN, CDR2 FVKESK, per germline. Trimming stripped 2 bases from V and 0 bases from J, with 8 bases between. The CDR3 contains 16 residues. As DNA, the CDR3 is TGTGCCAGCAGCCAATTCAGGGGCTCTGGGGCCAACGTCCTGACTTTC. Translated, it gives CASSQFRGSGANVLTF.

This rearrangement joins TRBV19 to TRBJ2-1; the D gene is possibly TRBD2 (8 bases). The CDR3 totals 15 residues. Germline V gene sequence: CDR1 LNHDA, CDR2 SQIVND (reference sequence). V was cut by 7 bases and J by 10 bases, with 23 bases left in between. CDR3: CASTPGGSGGYEQFF. DNA of the CDR3: TGTGCCAGTACCCCAGGGGGGAGCGGGGGTTACGAGCAGTTCTTC.

The chain combines TRBV5-1 with TRBJ1-6, with TRBD1 identical over 11 bases. The ends lost 4 bases at V and 7 bases at J; junction bases unmatched: 7. Looked up from germline, CDR1 is SGHRS and CDR2 is YFSETQ. The CDR3 contains 16 residues. CDR3: CASSEGQGARNSPLHF. CDR3 in DNA: TGCGCCAGCAGCGAAGGACAGGGGGCTCGAAATTCACCCCTCCACTTT.

V gene TRBV6-4 combines with J gene TRBJ2-2; 7 nucleotides line up with TRBD2. Germline CDR1 MRHNA, CDR2 SNTAGT. The CDR3 sequence is 14 residues long. With 6 bases clipped from V and 6 bases from J, the junction kept 7 bases outside the gene matches. The CDR3 nucleotides are TGTGCCAGCAGCCCCCTTAGCGGGTCCGGGGAGCTGTTTTTT. Amino acids: CASSPLSGSGELFF.

This clone was observed a handful of times. The rearrangement joins TRBV28 to TRBJ2-3; D possibly corresponds to TRBD2 (6 bases). In germline, CDR1 is MDHEN, CDR2 SYDVKM. The CDR3 has 16 amino acids. Trimming left V 6 bases short and J 4 bases short, with 20 bases between. The CDR3: CASSPSLQRASDTQYF. The CDR3 bases are TGTGCCAGCAGCCCCTCCCTCCAGCGGGCCTCAGATACGCAGTATTTT.

V is TRBV5-6 and J is TRBJ1-1, with D maybe TRBD1 (6 bases). The CDR3 sequence is 14 residues long. V lost 6 bases and J 6 bases, leaving 18 bases between the germline ends. The germline V gene encodes CDR1 SGHDT and CDR2 YYEEEE. CDR3 sequence (DNA): TGTGCCAGCAACTCACAGGGCACGCGGGCTGAAGCTTTCTTT. Translation gives CASNSQGTRAEAFF.

This chain connects TRBV30 to TRBJ1-1; D may be TRBD1 (6 bases). Germline values: CDR1 GTSNPN, CDR2 SVGIG (reference sequence). The CDR3 contains 15 residues. V shed 3 bases and J shed 0 bases, with 14 bases lying between them. The CDR3 sequence: CAWRRTAPMNTEAFF. CDR3 coding DNA: TGTGCCTGGAGACGGACAGCCCCGATGAACACTGAAGCTTTCTTT. The whole variable domain, remainder taken from reference TRBV30 and TRBJ1-1, is SQTIHQWPATLVQPVGSPLSLECTVEGTSNPNLYWYRQAAGRGLQLLFYSVGIGQISSEVPQNLSASRPQDRQFILSSKKLLLSDSGFYLCAWRRTAPMNTEAFFGQGTRLTVV.

This chain uses TRBV11-2 with TRBJ2-7, with D possibly matching TRBD1 (6 bases). This CDR3 has 16 residues. From germline, CDR1 is SGHAT and CDR2 FQNNGV. V lost 0 bases and J lost 2, with 14 bases in between. The CDR3, as DNA: TGTGCCAGCAGCTTAGATACAGGGCTAGGGGCCTACGAGCAGTACTTC. Amino acid sequence: CASSLDTGLGAYEQYF.

J is TRBJ2-7 and V is TRBV7-2; D ambiguous. The CDR3 is 11 residues long. V gave up 5 bases and J gave up 3 bases, with 5 bases separating them. The germline CDR1 and CDR2 sequences are SGHTA and FQGNSA. DNA for the CDR3: TGTGCCAGCAGCCACTACTACGAGCAGTACTTC. Its protein product is CASSHYYEQYF.

The V and J genes are TRBV5-8 and TRBJ2-1, with D maybe TRBD1 (5 bases). The CDR3 is made up of 12 amino acids. The germline V gene has CDR1 SGHTS and CDR2 YDEGEE. The ends were cut back, 1 base at V and 14 bases at J, with 13 bases in the middle. The CDR3 nucleotides read TGTGCCAGCAGCTTGCTTGTCAGGGTGGAGTTCTTC. It translates to CASSLLVRVEFF.

CDR3 DNA sequence: TGTGCCAGTAGTATCGGACAGGGGGCCTACGAGCAGTACTTC. Its translation is CASSIGQGAYEQYF. The chain links TRBV19 to TRBJ2-7, with 10 bases lining up with TRBD1. CDR3 length equals 14 residues. V trimming: 3 bases; J trimming: 2 bases; junction bases outside the gene matches: 1. Germline CDR1 LNHDA, CDR2 SQIVND (reference sequence).

This clone was found once. The chain employs TRBV19 and TRBJ1-2; tentative D call: TRBD1 (6 bases). The CDR3 totals 13 residues. CDR1 is LNHDA and CDR2 is SQIVND in the germline V gene (reference sequence). V dropped 10 bases and J dropped 0 bases, with 12 bases sitting between them. The CDR3 bases are TGTGCCACCTTACAGGGAGCTAACTATGGCTACACCTTC. Translated, it gives CATLQGANYGYTF.

The chain uses TRBV27 and TRBJ2-7; tentative D call: TRBD2 (5 bases). This CDR3 is 14 amino acids long. CDR1 is MNHEY and CDR2 is SMNVEV in the germline V gene (reference sequence). The V and J ends lost 6 bases and 4 bases respectively, with 16 bases between them. In DNA form, the CDR3 reads TGTGCCAGCAGCTTTAAGAGCGGTCCTTACGAGCAGTACTTC. It translates to CASSFKSGPYEQYF.

This clone was recorded only once. V is TRBV7-3 and J is TRBJ2-5; TRBD2 is a possible D gene (5 bases). Germline CDR1 reads SGHTA; CDR2 reads FQGTGA. The V and J ends lost 4 bases and 5 bases respectively, with 17 bases between them. This CDR3 region has 15 residues. The CDR3 sequence is CASSSTRDSTETQYF. CDR3 coding DNA: TGTGCCAGCAGCTCAACGAGGGATAGCACGGAGACCCAGTACTTC.

J is TRBJ1-1 and V is TRBV5-1, with 8 bases that match TRBD1. J was trimmed by 5 bases and V by 2 bases; bases with no gene match: 5. From germline, CDR1 is SGHRS and CDR2 YFSETQ. This CDR3 is built from 14 residues. The chain's CDR3 is CASSFDRGYTEAFF. In DNA form, the CDR3 reads TGCGCCAGCAGCTTCGACAGGGGATATACTGAAGCTTTCTTT.

The genes are TRBV6-1 and TRBJ2-1; 7 bases map to TRBD1. Trimming removed 2 bases from V and 7 bases from J; junction bases left unmatched: 11. Germline V gene lookup returns CDR1 MNHNS and CDR2 SASEGT. The CDR3 consists of 16 residues. This chain's CDR3 is CASSEWASTGKNEQFF. As DNA, the CDR3 is TGTGCCAGCAGTGAATGGGCTTCGACAGGGAAAAATGAGCAGTTCTTC.

There are a few counts of this clone. This chain uses TRBV30 with TRBJ2-2; tentative D call: TRBD1 (6 bases). CDR1 and CDR2 (germline): GTSNPN, SVGIG (reference sequence). The CDR3 contains 14 residues. V lost 0 bases to trimming and J lost 5 bases, with 10 bases between them. The CDR3 loop is CAWSVLQGTGELFF. In DNA form, the CDR3 reads TGTGCCTGGAGTGTACTGCAGGGGACCGGGGAGCTGTTTTTT.